A selection of T cell receptor beta chains follows, all from one sample in a study of shared clonotypes between healthy human individuals. Clones were read by immunoSEQ multiplex PCR, and TCRdb kept only the in-frame ones, dropping some. Of around 2.1 million clones in the sample, almost 96% were seen once. Material: naive CD4+ T cells sorted from blood. Source of these receptors: a young man in good health. Each CDR3 is given with its conserved first and last residue. The D gene is left open where the match is weak. Clone size, where shown, is once, few, many, or a class for clones that have expanded.

NA,TRBV18,once,TRBJ2-7,CASSPPSPRGQYF,TGTGCCAGCTCACCCCCCTCTCCTCGTGGGCAGTACTTC
TRBD1,TRBV7-6,NA,TRBJ2-3,CASSRGHNTDTQYF,TGTGCCAGCAGCAGGGGGCATAACACAGATACGCAGTATTTT
TRBD1,TRBV6-1,NA,TRBJ2-1,CASTSGQGVEQFF,TGTGCCAGCACCTCAGGACAGGGGGTTGAGCAGTTCTTC
TRBD1,TRBV2,NA,TRBJ1-2,CASSVKGTGDGYTF,TGTGCCAGCAGTGTGAAGGGGACAGGGGATGGCTACACCTTC
NA,TRBV11-1,NA,TRBJ1-4,CASSLGLNNEKLFF,TGTGCCAGCAGCTTGGGGCTAAACAATGAAAAACTGTTTTTT
NA,TRBV15,NA,TRBJ1-2,CATSRDATVNGYTF,TGTGCCACCAGCAGAGATGCAACAGTCAATGGCTACACCTTC
TRBD1,TRBV6-5,NA,TRBJ2-2,CASSQTGGTGELFF,TGTGCCAGCAGTCAGACAGGGGGCACCGGGGAGCTGTTTTTT
NA,TRBV28,NA,TRBJ1-2,CASSLTQRENYGYTF,TGTGCCAGCAGTTTAACGCAGCGAGAGAACTATGGCTACACCTTC
NA,TRBV19,NA,TRBJ1-4,CASNAGEWEKLFF,TGTGCCAGTAATGCCGGGGAGTGGGAAAAACTGTTTTTT
NA,TRBV6-1,NA,TRBJ1-3,CASSEAGGRVRNTIYF,TGTGCCAGCAGTGAAGCGGGGGGGAGGGTGAGAAACACCATATATTTT
NA,TRBV20-1,NA,TRBJ2-3,CSASHRDTQYF,TGCAGTGCTAGTCATAGGGATACGCAGTATTTT
NA,TRBV6-5,NA,TRBJ2-7,CASTSGRYEQYF,TGTGCCAGCACCTCGGGGCGGTACGAGCAGTACTTC
TRBD1,TRBV5-4,NA,TRBJ2-1,CASSLPGQGALEQFF,TGTGCCAGCAGCTTACCGGGACAGGGGGCGTTAGAGCAGTTCTTC
NA,TRBV10-3,few,TRBJ2-7,CAISDLYEQYF,TGTGCCATCAGTGATCTCTACGAGCAGTACTTC
NA,TRBV11-3,once,TRBJ2-7,CASSLVLSSEQYF,TGTGCCAGCAGCTTAGTCCTTTCGTCCGAGCAGTACTTC
NA,TRBV7-9,NA,TRBJ1-2,CASSESTGGYGYTF,TGTGCCAGCAGCGAAAGCACTGGGGGCTATGGCTACACCTTC
NA,TRBV2,NA,TRBJ2-7,CASSEALLSRGEQYF,TGTGCCAGCAGTGAAGCGCTTTTGTCCAGGGGCGAGCAGTACTTC
TRBD1,TRBV19,NA,TRBJ1-4,CASSTLDRVNEKLFF,TGTGCCAGTAGTACCCTGGACAGGGTTAATGAAAAACTGTTTTTT
NA,TRBV30,NA,TRBJ1-3,CAWSVGVVSSGNTIYF,TGTGCCTGGAGTGTAGGGGTAGTATCTTCTGGAAACACCATATATTTT
NA,TRBV5-4,NA,TRBJ1-2,CASRGAGEGGGYTF,TGTGCCAGCAGGGGTGCAGGGGAAGGTGGGGGCTACACCTTC
TRBD2,TRBV5-6,NA,TRBJ2-2,CASSSKRELNTGELFF,TGTGCCAGCAGCTCAAAGCGGGAATTGAACACCGGGGAGCTGTTTTTT
NA,TRBV5-1,NA,TRBJ2-1,CASSGNPLNEQFF,TGCGCCAGCAGTGGTAACCCCTTGAATGAGCAGTTCTTC
NA,TRBV6-5,NA,TRBJ1-3,CASSYGGPGNTIYF,TGTGCCAGCAGTTACGGGGGGCCCGGAAACACCATATATTTT